These 14 T cell receptor beta chains were sequenced from one sample in a study of shared clonotypes between healthy human individuals. Clones were sequenced by immunoSEQ multiplex PCR, and TCRdb holds only the in-frame ones, with some missing. The sample has under 2,500,000 clones, nearly 97% seen once. Sequenced sample: naive CD4+ T cells sorted from blood. Subset reported: CD45RA+ positively selected. These receptors all stem from a man in his late teens or twenties in good health.

In its sample, this clone was seen once. The V call is TRBV28, the J call TRBJ2-5, with TRBD2 identical over 7 bases. The CDR3 covers 12 residues. Germline values: CDR1 MDHEN, CDR2 SYDVKM. Unmatched junction bases numbered 2, after V lost 4 bases and J lost 6 bases. CDR3 residues: CASSSGGQTQYF. The CDR3 DNA reads TGTGCCAGCAGTTCGGGGGGACAGACCCAGTACTTC.

The chain joins TRBV19 to TRBJ2-1; maybe TRBD2 (6 bases). This CDR3 is built from 14 residues. Per the germline V gene, CDR1 is LNHDA and CDR2 is SQIVND (reference sequence). Trimming cost V 7 bases and J 5 bases, with 15 bases left between them. Here the CDR3 DNA reads TGTGCCAGTAAAGGTCGTAGCGGACACAATGAGCAGTTCTTC. Translating gives CASKGRSGHNEQFF.

This rearrangement joins TRBV28 to TRBJ2-7; 7 bases agree with TRBD2. The germline V gene encodes CDR1 MDHEN and CDR2 SYDVKM. The J segment lost 0 bases and the V segment lost 9 bases, leaving 17 bases of the junction unmatched. This CDR3 region has 17 residues. This chain's CDR3 is CASHTWGGNTSSYEQYF. The CDR3 nucleotides read TGTGCCAGTCATACATGGGGGGGAAACACATCCTCCTACGAGCAGTACTTC.

The gene calls are TRBV6-5 and TRBJ2-7; D gene uncertain. CDR3 length: 16 residues. Trimming removed 0 bases at V and 4 bases at J, with 16 bases between. Germline assignment: CDR1 MNHEY and CDR2 SVGAGI. CDR3 DNA: TGTGCCAGCAGTTACTCCCAGGATCACTCCAAGTACGAGCAGTACTTC. Translated, it gives CASSYSQDHSKYEQYF.

This chain joins TRBV18 and TRBJ1-5; D unresolved. V lost 4 bases and J lost 6, with 10 bases in between. The CDR3 spans 13 residues. Germline values: CDR1 KGHSH, CDR2 LQKENI. CDR3 DNA sequence: TGTGCCAGCTCACGAGATGGGAGTCAGCCCCAGCATTTT. It specifies CASSRDGSQPQHF.

V is TRBV5-6 and J is TRBJ1-6; D is perhaps TRBD1 (5 bases). V dropped 0 bases and J dropped 1 base, with 11 bases sitting between them. The CDR3 loop spans 17 amino acids. Germline V lookup: CDR1 SGHDT, CDR2 YYEEEE. This CDR3 reads CASSLGPRGSYNSPLHF. The DNA for the CDR3 is TGTGCCAGCAGCTTGGGACCTCGGGGGTCCTATAATTCACCCCTCCACTTT.

V is TRBV7-9 and J is TRBJ1-2; possibly TRBD1 for D (5 bases). The CDR3 covers 15 residues. The germline CDR1 and CDR2 sequences are SEHNR and FQNEAQ (reference sequence). V lost 1 base to trimming and J lost 2 bases, with 11 bases between them. The DNA of the CDR3 is TGTGCCAGCAGCTTAGTGGGGGACTCCAACTATGGCTACACCTTC. This translates into CASSLVGDSNYGYTF.

V usage is TRBV6-5 and J usage is TRBJ2-1; 8 bases align to TRBD2. The CDR3 contains 13 residues. With V trimmed by 8 bases and J by 4 bases, 4 bases remained unmatched. Germline V gene sequence: CDR1 MNHEY, CDR2 SVGAGI. Here the CDR3 reads CASSASGYNEQFF. CDR3 DNA: TGTGCCAGCTCCGCTAGCGGGTACAATGAGCAGTTCTTC.

The chain recombines TRBV6-5 with TRBJ1-6; 7 bases map to TRBD1. This CDR3 contains 14 residues. J gave up 6 bases and V 6 bases, and 5 bases lay outside the gene matches. Germline assignment: CDR1 MNHEY and CDR2 SVGAGI. The CDR3 spells CASSPGQFNSPLHF. CDR3 nucleotides: TGTGCCAGCAGCCCGGGACAGTTTAATTCACCCCTCCACTTT.

The V call is TRBV7-2, the J call TRBJ1-4, with 10 bases that match TRBD1. The length of the CDR3 is 14 residues. In germline, CDR1 is SGHTA, CDR2 FQGNSA. V shed 5 bases, J shed 3 bases, and the junction held 0 bases outside the gene matches. The CDR3 DNA is TGTGCCAGCAGCGGACAGGGGGCTAATGAAAAACTGTTTTTT. Protein product: CASSGQGANEKLFF. Supplemented by reference TRBV7-2 and TRBJ1-4, the full variable domain reads GAGVSQSPSNKVTEKGKDVELRCDPISGHTALYWYRQSLGQGLEFLIYFQGNSAPDKSGLPSDRFSAERTGGSVSTLTIQRTQQEDSAVYLCASSGQGANEKLFFGSGTQLSVL.

The CDR3 DNA follows: TGTGCCAGCAGCTTGCGCCGGATTACCTACGAGCAGTACTTC. Its protein product is CASSLRRITYEQYF. J is TRBJ2-7 and V is TRBV5-6; no clear D. Trimming took off 1 base at V and 2 bases at J, with 10 bases between the two ends. From germline, CDR1 is SGHDT and CDR2 YYEEEE. This CDR3 is 14 amino acids long.

This sequence joins TRBV9 and TRBJ1-4; the D gene is possibly TRBD1 (5 bases). The CDR3 is made up of 15 amino acids. Germline V gives CDR1 SGDLS, CDR2 YYNGEE. Trimming left V 0 bases short and J 8 bases short, with 14 bases between. The CDR3 nucleotides read TGTGCCAGCAGCGTAGGGGGGACCTTTTTGGAAAAACTGTTTTTT. It translates to CASSVGGTFLEKLFF.

This clone was seen only a few times. The chain combines TRBV4-3 with TRBJ2-7; 10 bases align to TRBD2. In germline, CDR1 is LGHNA, CDR2 YSLEER. V dropped 2 bases and J dropped 0; count of bases not matched to a gene: 4. The CDR3 is made up of 16 amino acids. CDR3 sequence (DNA): TGCGCCAGCAGCCAATACTTAGCGGGAGGCTCCTACGAGCAGTACTTC. Amino acid sequence: CASSQYLAGGSYEQYF.

The chain carries TRBV5-1 and TRBJ1-2; the D gene is possibly TRBD1 (5 bases). The V end was cut by 4 bases, the J end by 2 bases, with 9 bases between. This CDR3 region has 13 residues. The V gene's germline CDR1 is SGHRS and CDR2 YFSETQ. The CDR3: CASSDDSNYGYTF. DNA for the CDR3: TGCGCCAGCAGCGATGACAGCAACTATGGCTACACCTTC. The full variable domain, with the rest looked up from reference TRBV5-1 and TRBJ1-2, is KAGVTQTPRYLIKTRGQQVTLSCSPISGHRSVSWYQQTPGQGLQFLFEYFSETQRNKGNFPGRFSGRQFSNSRSEMNVSTLELGDSALYLCASSDDSNYGYTFGSGTRLTVV.